A selection of T cell receptor beta chains follows, all from one sample in a study of cytomegalovirus exposure and HLA in healthy donors. This table comes from immunoSEQ multiplex PCR, and its TCRdb copy is limited to in-frame clones, with some not included. This table has 80,000 to 130,000 clones, approximately 80% appearing once. Sequenced: PBMCs. The origin of the receptors is a woman between 18 and 29 years old in good health and CMV-seronegative. The CDR3 runs from the conserved cysteine through the conserved F or W. The D gene is left open where the match is weak. A clone size is listed for some rows: how often the clone was seen (once, few, many), or a class if it is expanded.

D	size	V	J	CDR3	DNA
.	.	TRBV2	TRBJ2-7	CASRPLDRYEQYF	TGTGCCAGCAGACCCTTGGACAGATACGAGCAGTACTTC
.	.	TRBV7-9	TRBJ2-5	CASSLAGVEETQYF	TGTGCCAGCAGCTTAGCGGGAGTAGAAGAGACCCAGTACTTC
.	once	TRBV11-2	TRBJ2-7	CASQGWGRSYEQYF	TGTGCCAGCCAGGGTTGGGGCAGGTCCTACGAGCAGTACTTC
TRBD2	.	TRBV9	TRBJ2-5	CASSDGGGGETQYF	TGTGCCAGCAGCGATGGGGGGGGTGGGGAGACCCAGTACTTC
.	.	TRBV4-1	TRBJ2-5	CASSIKPVEETQYF	TGCGCCAGCAGCATCAAGCCGGTGGAAGAGACCCAGTACTTC
.	.	TRBV6-5	TRBJ1-5	CASSFEGGQPQHF	TGTGCCAGCAGTTTCGAGGGAGGGCAGCCCCAGCATTTT
.	.	TRBV7-2	TRBJ2-3	CASSFPKDSPVTDTQYF	TGTGCCAGCAGCTTTCCGAAGGACTCCCCGGTCACAGATACGCAGTATTTT
TRBD1	.	TRBV30	TRBJ1-5	CAWNRQGNQPQHF	TGTGCCTGGAATAGACAGGGGAATCAGCCCCAGCATTTT
.	.	TRBV30	TRBJ2-1	CAWGGLLNEQFF	TGTGCCTGGGGGGGACTCCTCAATGAGCAGTTCTTC
.	.	TRBV7-3	TRBJ2-2	CASSSQPRGTGELFF	TGTGCCAGCAGCTCACAGCCCCGGGGCACCGGGGAGCTGTTTTTT
.	.	TRBV2	TRBJ2-1	CASSRTRTSYNEQFF	TGTGCCAGCAGCCGGACTCGCACCTCCTACAATGAGCAGTTCTTC
TRBD2	.	TRBV9	TRBJ2-6	CASSVAPAGGTGANVLTF	TGTGCCAGCAGCGTAGCCCCAGCGGGGGGTACTGGGGCCAACGTCCTGACTTTC
TRBD2	few	TRBV5-6	TRBJ2-5	CASSPSWTSGQTQYF	TGTGCCAGCAGCCCAAGCTGGACTAGCGGGCAGACCCAGTACTTC
.	.	TRBV28	TRBJ2-5	CASSPRGAPGETQYF	TGTGCCAGCAGTCCTCGGGGGGCTCCGGGTGAGACCCAGTACTTC
.	once	TRBV6-5	TRBJ2-7	CASSYDDNPYEQYF	TGTGCCAGCAGTTACGATGACAACCCCTACGAGCAGTACTTC
TRBD2	.	TRBV5-4	TRBJ2-1	CASSPTSGSNEQFF	TGTGCCAGCAGCCCTACTAGCGGGAGTAATGAGCAGTTCTTC
TRBD1	.	TRBV6-4	TRBJ1-1	CASSPGTGFSNTEAFF	TGTGCCAGCAGTCCCGGGACAGGCTTCTCGAACACTGAAGCTTTCTTT